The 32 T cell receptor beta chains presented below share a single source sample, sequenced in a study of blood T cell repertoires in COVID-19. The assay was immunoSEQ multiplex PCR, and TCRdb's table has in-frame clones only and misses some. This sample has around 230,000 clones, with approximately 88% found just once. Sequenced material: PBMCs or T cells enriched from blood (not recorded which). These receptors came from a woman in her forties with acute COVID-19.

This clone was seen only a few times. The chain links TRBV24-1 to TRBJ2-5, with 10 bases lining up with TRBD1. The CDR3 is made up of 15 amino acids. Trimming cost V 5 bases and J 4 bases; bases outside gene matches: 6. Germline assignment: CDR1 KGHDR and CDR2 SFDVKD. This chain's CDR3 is CATSVSDRGRETQYF. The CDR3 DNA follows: TGTGCCACCAGTGTTTCGGACAGGGGGAGAGAGACCCAGTACTTC.

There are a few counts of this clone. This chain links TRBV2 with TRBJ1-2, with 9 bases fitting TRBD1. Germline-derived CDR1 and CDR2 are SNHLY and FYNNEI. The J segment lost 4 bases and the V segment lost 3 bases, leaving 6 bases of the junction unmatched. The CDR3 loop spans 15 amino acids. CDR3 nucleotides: TGTGCCAGCAGTGAGGAGACAGGGGGAGCCTATGGCTACACCTTC. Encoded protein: CASSEETGGAYGYTF.

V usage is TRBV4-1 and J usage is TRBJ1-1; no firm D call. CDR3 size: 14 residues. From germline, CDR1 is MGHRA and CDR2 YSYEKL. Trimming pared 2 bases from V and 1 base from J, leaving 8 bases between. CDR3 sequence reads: CASSQPGRNTEAFF. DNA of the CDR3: TGCGCCAGCAGCCAACCGGGAAGGAACACTGAAGCTTTCTTT.

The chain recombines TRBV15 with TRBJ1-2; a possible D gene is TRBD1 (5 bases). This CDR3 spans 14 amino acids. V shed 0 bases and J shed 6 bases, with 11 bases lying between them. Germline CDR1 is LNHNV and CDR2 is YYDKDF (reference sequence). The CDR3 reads CATSRDRQQNGYTF. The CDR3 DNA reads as TGTGCCACCAGCAGAGATCGACAGCAAAATGGCTACACCTTC.

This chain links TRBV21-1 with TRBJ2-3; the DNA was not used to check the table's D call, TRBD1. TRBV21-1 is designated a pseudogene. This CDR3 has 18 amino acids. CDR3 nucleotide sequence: TGTGCCAGCAGCGTCCGGGGGGCGGGACAGGCCTGCACAGATACGCAGTATTTT. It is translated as CASSVRGAGQACTDTQYF.

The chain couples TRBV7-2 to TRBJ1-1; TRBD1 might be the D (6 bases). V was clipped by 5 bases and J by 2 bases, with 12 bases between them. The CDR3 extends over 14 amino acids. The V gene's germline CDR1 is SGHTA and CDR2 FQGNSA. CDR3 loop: CASSQRTANTEAFF. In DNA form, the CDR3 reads TGTGCCAGCAGCCAAAGGACAGCTAACACTGAAGCTTTCTTT.

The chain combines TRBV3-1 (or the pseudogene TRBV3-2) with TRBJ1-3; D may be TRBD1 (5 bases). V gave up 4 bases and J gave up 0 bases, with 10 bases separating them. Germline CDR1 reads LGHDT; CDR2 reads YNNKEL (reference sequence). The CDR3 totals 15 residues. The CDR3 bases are TGTGCCAGCAGCCCGTGGGGGGACTCTGGAAACACCATATATTTT. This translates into CASSPWGDSGNTIYF.

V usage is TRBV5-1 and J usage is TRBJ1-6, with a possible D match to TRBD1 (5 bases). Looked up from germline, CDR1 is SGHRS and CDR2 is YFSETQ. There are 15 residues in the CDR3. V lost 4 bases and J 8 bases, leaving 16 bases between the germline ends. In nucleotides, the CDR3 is TGCGCCAGCAGCCCTGACGGGACTAGGGATTCACCCCTCCACTTT. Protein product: CASSPDGTRDSPLHF.

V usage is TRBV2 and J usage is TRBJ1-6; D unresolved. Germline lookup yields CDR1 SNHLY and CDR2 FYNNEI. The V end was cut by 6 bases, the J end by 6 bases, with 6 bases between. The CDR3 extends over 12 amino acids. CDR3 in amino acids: CASRAPNSPLHF. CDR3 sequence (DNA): TGTGCCAGCAGGGCCCCTAATTCACCCCTCCACTTT.

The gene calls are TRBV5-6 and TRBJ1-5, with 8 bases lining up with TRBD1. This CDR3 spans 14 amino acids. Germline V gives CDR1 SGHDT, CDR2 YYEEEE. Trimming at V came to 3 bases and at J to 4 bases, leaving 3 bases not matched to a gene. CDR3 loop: CASSYDRGNQPQHF. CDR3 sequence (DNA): TGTGCCAGCAGCTACGACAGGGGAAATCAGCCCCAGCATTTT.

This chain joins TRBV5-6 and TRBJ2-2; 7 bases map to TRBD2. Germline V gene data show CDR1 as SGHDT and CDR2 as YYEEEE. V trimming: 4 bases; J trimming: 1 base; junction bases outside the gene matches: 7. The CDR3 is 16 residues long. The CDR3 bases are TGTGCCAGCAGCCCCGAGGTAGCGGGGAACACCGGGGAGCTGTTTTTT. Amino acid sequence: CASSPEVAGNTGELFF.

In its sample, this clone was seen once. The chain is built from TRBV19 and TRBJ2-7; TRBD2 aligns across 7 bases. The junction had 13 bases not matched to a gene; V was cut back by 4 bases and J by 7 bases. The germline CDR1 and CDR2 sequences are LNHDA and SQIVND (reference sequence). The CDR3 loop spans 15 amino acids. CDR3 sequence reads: CASSKLSSGEWEQYF. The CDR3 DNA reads TGTGCCAGTAGTAAACTTTCTAGCGGCGAGTGGGAGCAGTACTTC.

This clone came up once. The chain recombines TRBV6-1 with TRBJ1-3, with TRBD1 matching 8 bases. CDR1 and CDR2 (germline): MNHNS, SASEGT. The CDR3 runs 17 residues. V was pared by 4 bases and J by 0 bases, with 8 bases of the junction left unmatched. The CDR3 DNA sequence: TGTGCCAGCAGTGGGGTTGACAGGGGTCACTCTGGAAACACCATATATTTT. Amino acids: CASSGVDRGHSGNTIYF.

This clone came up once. CDR3 in amino acids: CASSLGITGVGQPQHF. The CDR3 DNA reads TGTGCCAGCAGCCTAGGAATTACAGGGGTTGGTCAGCCCCAGCATTTT. The chain joins TRBV3-1 (or the pseudogene TRBV3-2) to TRBJ1-5; 7 bases match TRBD1. Looked up from germline, CDR1 is LGHDT and CDR2 is YNNKEL (reference sequence). J gave up 6 bases and V 4 bases, and 12 bases lay outside the gene matches. This CDR3 has 16 amino acids.

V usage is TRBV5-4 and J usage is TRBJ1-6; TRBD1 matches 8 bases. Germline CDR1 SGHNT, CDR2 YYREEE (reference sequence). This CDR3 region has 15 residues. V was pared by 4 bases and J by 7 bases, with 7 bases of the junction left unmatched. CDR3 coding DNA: TGTGCCAGCAGCCCCGGACAGGGCGGCAATTCACCCCTCCACTTT. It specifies CASSPGQGGNSPLHF.

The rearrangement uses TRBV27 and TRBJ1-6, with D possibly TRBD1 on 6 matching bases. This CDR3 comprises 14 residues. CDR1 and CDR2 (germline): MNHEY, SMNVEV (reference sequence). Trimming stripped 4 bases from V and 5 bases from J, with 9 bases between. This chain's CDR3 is CASSSRQDNSPLHF. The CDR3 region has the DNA TGTGCCAGCAGTTCAAGACAGGATAATTCACCCCTCCACTTT.

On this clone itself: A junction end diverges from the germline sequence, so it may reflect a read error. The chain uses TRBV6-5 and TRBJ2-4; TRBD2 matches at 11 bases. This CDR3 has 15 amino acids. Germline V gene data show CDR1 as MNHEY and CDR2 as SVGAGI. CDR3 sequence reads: CASSIAGGRKNIRYF. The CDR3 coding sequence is TGTGCCAGCAGTATAGCGGGGGGGCGAAAAAACATTCGGTACTTC.

CDR3 bases: TGCGCCAGCAGCTTGGCCGACAGGGGAGGGAAACTGTTTTTT. It yields the protein CASSLADRGGKLFF. The chain carries TRBV5-1 and TRBJ1-4, with 8 bases identical to TRBD1. Germline trimming cut 0 bases from V and 11 bases from J; bases unmatched to any gene: 6. This CDR3 is 14 amino acids long. CDR1 SGHRS and CDR2 YFSETQ come from the germline V gene.

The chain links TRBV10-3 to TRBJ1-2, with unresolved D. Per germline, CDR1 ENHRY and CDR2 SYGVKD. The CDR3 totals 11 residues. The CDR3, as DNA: TGTGCGTCCAGCGAGGGCTATGGCTACACCTTC. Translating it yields CASSEGYGYTF.

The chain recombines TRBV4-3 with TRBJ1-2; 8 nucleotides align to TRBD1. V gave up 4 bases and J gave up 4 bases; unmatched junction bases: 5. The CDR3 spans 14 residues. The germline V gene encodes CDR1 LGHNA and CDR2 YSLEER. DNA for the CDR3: TGCGCCAGCAGCCTAAGACAGGGGCCCTATGGCTACACCTTC. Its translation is CASSLRQGPYGYTF.

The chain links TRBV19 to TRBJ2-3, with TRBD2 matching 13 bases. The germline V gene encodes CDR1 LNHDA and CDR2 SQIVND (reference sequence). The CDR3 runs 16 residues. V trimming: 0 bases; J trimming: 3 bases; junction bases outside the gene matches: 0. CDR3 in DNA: TGTGCCAGTAGTATAGAGGGACTAGCGGGGACAGATACGCAGTATTTT. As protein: CASSIEGLAGTDTQYF.

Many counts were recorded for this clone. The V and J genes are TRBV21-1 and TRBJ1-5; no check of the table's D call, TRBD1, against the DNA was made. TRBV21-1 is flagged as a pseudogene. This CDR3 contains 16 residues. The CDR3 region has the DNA TGTGCCAGCAGCAAAAGTACAGGTGGAGGCAATCAGCCCCAGCATTTT. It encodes CASSKSTGGGNQPQHF.

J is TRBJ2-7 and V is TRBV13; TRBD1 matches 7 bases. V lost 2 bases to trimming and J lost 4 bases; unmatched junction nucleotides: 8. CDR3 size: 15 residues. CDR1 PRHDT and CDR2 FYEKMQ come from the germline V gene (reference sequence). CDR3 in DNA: TGTGCCAGCAGCTTATCCGGGACAGCCCTTTACGAGCAGTACTTC. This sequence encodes CASSLSGTALYEQYF.

The CDR3 region is CAWNQGRTEAFF. DNA for the CDR3: TGTGCCTGGAATCAGGGGCGGACTGAAGCTTTCTTT. V is TRBV30 and J is TRBJ1-1; D perhaps matches TRBD1 (6 bases). V was clipped by 4 bases and J by 5 bases, with 11 bases between them. CDR3 length equals 12 residues. In germline, CDR1 is GTSNPN, CDR2 SVGIG (reference sequence).

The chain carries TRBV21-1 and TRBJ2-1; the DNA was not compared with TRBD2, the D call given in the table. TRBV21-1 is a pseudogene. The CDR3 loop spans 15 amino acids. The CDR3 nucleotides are TGTGCCAGCAGCAAACGATCGGGGTCTCGGAATGAGCAGTTCTTC. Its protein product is CASSKRSGSRNEQFF.

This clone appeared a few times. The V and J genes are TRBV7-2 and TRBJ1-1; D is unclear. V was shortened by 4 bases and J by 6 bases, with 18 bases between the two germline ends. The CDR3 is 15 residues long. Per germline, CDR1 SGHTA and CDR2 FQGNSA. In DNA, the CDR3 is TGTGCCAGCAGCTCAGAGGGCCTGCCGAGCGCTGAAGCTTTCTTT. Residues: CASSSEGLPSAEAFF. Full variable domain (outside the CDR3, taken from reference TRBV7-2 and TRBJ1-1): GAGVSQSPSNKVTEKGKDVELRCDPISGHTALYWYRQSLGQGLEFLIYFQGNSAPDKSGLPSDRFSAERTGGSVSTLTIQRTQQEDSAVYLCASSSEGLPSAEAFFGQGTRLTVV.

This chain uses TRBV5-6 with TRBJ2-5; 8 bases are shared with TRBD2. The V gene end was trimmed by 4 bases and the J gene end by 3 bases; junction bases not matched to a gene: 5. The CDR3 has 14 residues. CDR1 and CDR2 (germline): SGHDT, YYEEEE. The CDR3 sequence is CASSPLAGEETQYF. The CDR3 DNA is TGTGCCAGCAGCCCTCTAGCGGGCGAAGAGACCCAGTACTTC. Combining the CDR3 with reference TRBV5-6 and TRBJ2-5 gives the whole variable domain DAGVTQSPTHLIKTRGQQVTLRCSPKSGHDTVSWYQQALGQGPQFIFQYYEEEERQRGNFPDRFSGHQFPNYSSELNVNALLLGDSALYLCASSPLAGEETQYFGPGTRLLVL.

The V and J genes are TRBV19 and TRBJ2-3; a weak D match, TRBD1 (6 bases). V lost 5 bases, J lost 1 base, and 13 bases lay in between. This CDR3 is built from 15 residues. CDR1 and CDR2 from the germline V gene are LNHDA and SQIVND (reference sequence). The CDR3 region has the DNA TGTGCCAGTAGTCGCAGGGGACCGGGCACAGATACGCAGTATTTT. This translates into CASSRRGPGTDTQYF.

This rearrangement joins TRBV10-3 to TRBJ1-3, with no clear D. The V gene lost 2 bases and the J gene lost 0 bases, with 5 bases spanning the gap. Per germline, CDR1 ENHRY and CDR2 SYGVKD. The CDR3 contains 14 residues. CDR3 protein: CAISETGSGNTIYF. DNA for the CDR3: TGTGCCATCAGTGAGACTGGCTCTGGAAACACCATATATTTT.

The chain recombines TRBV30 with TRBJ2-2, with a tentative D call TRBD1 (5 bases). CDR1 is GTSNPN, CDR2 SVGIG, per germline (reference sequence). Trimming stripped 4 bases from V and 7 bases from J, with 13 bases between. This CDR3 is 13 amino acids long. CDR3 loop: CAWTGSTGGELFF. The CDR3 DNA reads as TGTGCCTGGACAGGGTCAACAGGCGGGGAGCTGTTTTTT.

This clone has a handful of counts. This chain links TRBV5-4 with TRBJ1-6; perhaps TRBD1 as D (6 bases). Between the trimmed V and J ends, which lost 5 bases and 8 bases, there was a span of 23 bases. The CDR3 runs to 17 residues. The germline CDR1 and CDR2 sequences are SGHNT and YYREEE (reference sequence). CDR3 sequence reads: CASSSKGGSPADSPLHF. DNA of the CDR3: TGTGCCAGCAGTTCTAAGGGGGGGAGTCCAGCGGATTCACCCCTCCACTTT.

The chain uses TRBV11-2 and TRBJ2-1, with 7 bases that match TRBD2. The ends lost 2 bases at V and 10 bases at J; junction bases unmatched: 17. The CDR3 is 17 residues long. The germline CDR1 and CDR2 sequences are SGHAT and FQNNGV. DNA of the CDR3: TGTGCCAGCAGCTTACGTTTAACGGGACTACAGAAGGGGGAGCAGTTCTTC. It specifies CASSLRLTGLQKGEQFF. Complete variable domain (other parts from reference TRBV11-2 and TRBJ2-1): EAGVAQSPRYKIIEKRQSVAFWCNPISGHATLYWYQQILGQGPKLLIQFQNNGVVDDSQLPKDRFSAERLKGVDSTLKIQPAKLEDSAVYLCASSLRLTGLQKGEQFFGPGTRLTVL.